Listed below are T cell receptor beta chains from one sample, sequenced in a study of blood T cells in healthy people across ages. TCRdb ran MiXCR on the 5' RACE reads and lists one entry per CDR3 protein. Of roughly 730,000 distinct CDR3 sequences listed, about 56% are singletons. Material for sequencing was blood. All receptors derive from a middle-aged man in good health. CDR3s include the opening cysteine and the closing phenylalanine or tryptophan. A D gene is named only where the DNA matches it firmly. For some rows the clone size is stated as once, few or many, or as a class when expanded; others skip it.

J: TRBJ2-1; V: TRBV29-1; D: TRBD2; size: few; DNA: TGCAGCGTTGACGGGACTAGCGGGAGAATCTACAATGAGCAGTTCTTC; CDR3: CSVDGTSGRIYNEQFF
J: TRBJ2-5; V: TRBV20-1; D: NA; size: NA; DNA: TGCAGTGCTAGGGACTTTAGGGGGCAAGAGACCCAGTACTTC; CDR3: CSARDFRGQETQYF
J: TRBJ1-4; V: TRBV6-5; D: TRBD1; size: NA; DNA: TGTGCCAGCAGGAACGACAGGGGTGGGGAAAAACTGTTTTTT; CDR3: CASRNDRGGEKLFF
J: TRBJ2-5; V: TRBV5-1; D: TRBD2; size: few; DNA: TGCGCCAGCAGGACTAGCGGGGGAACGATGGGAGAGACCCAGTACTTC; CDR3: CASRTSGGTMGETQYF
J: TRBJ2-7; V: TRBV20-1; D: TRBD2; size: few; DNA: TGCAGTGCTAAATCCCCCTCCGGGACTAGCGGTTTTTCCTACGAGCAGTACTTC; CDR3: CSAKSPSGTSGFSYEQYF
J: TRBJ2-5; V: TRBV6-2/TRBV6-3; D: NA; size: many; DNA: TGTGCCAGCAGTAGGAGAGAGACCCAGTACTTC; CDR3: CASSRRETQYF
J: TRBJ2-7; V: TRBV7-9; D: NA; size: NA; DNA: TGTGCCAGCAGCGGACAGATGAACTCCTACGAGCAGTACTTC; CDR3: CASSGQMNSYEQYF
J: TRBJ2-3; V: TRBV7-2; D: TRBD2; size: NA; DNA: TGTGCCAGCAGCCGGCGAGCGGGAGGTTTGACAGATACGCAGTATTTT; CDR3: CASSRRAGGLTDTQYF
J: TRBJ2-7; V: TRBV3-1; D: NA; size: NA; DNA: TGTGCCAGCAGCCCGACCAGGGGGGGCTCCTACGAGCAGTACTTC; CDR3: CASSPTRGGSYEQYF
J: TRBJ2-1; V: TRBV4-3; D: NA; size: few; DNA: TGCGCCAGCAGGGATAGTGCCCACTCCTACAATGAGCAGTTCTTC; CDR3: CASRDSAHSYNEQFF
J: TRBJ2-7; V: TRBV29-1; D: NA; size: NA; DNA: TGCAGCGTTGAGGCCGGGACAACCCACCCGGGGGCCTACGAGCAGTACTTC; CDR3: CSVEAGTTHPGAYEQYF
J: TRBJ1-2; V: TRBV28; D: NA; size: NA; DNA: TGTGCCAGCAGTTTCCTTTCTTTGGTCAAGGATTATGGCTACACCTTC; CDR3: CASSFLSLVKDYGYTF
J: TRBJ1-2; V: TRBV6-5; D: TRBD1; size: NA; DNA: TGTGCCAGCAGACCCGCGGGACAGGGGGGATATGGCTACACCTTC; CDR3: CASRPAGQGGYGYTF
J: TRBJ2-1; V: TRBV7-2; D: NA; size: few; DNA: TGTGCCAGCAGCTTAGCGCCCCCCCAGGTGCGCCCCTACAATGAGCAGTTCTTC; CDR3: CASSLAPPQVRPYNEQFF
J: TRBJ2-2; V: TRBV13; D: TRBD2; size: NA; DNA: TGTGCCAGCAGCTTTACAGCGGGAGGATACGGGGAGCTGTTTTTT; CDR3: CASSFTAGGYGELFF
J: TRBJ2-7; V: TRBV6-5; D: NA; size: NA; DNA: TGTGCCAGCAGTTACTCGATGGGGGAGAACGAGCAGTACTTC; CDR3: CASSYSMGENEQYF
J: TRBJ2-3; V: TRBV15; D: NA; size: NA; DNA: TGTGCCACCAGCTTGAGCGGAGGCCGCACAGATACGCACTATTTT; CDR3: CATSLSGGRTDTHYF
J: TRBJ1-5; V: TRBV20-1; D: TRBD1; size: NA; DNA: TGCAGTGCTAGGGGCCCGAGATACAGGGGAAATCAGCCCCAGCATTTT; CDR3: CSARGPRYRGNQPQHF
J: TRBJ2-7; V: TRBV3-1; D: TRBD1; size: NA; DNA: TGTGCCAGCAGCCAACGAGGCAGGGGGCTTTACGAGCAGTACTTC; CDR3: CASSQRGRGLYEQYF